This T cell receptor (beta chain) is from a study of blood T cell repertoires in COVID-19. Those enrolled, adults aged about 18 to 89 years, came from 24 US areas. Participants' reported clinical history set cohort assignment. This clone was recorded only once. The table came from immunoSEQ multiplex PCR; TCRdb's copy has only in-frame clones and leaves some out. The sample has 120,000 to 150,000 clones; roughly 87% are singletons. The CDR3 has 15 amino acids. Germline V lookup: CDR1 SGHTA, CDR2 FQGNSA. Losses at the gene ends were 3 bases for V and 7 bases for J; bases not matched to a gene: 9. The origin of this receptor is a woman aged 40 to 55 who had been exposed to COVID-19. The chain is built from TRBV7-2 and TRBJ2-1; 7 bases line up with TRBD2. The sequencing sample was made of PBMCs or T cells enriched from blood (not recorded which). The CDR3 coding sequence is TGTGCCAGCAGCTTGGCCGGCGGGGGTTCAAATGAGCAGTTCTTC. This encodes CASSLAGGGSNEQFF.